The 29 T cell receptor beta chains in this list originate from one sample, sequenced in a study of vaccination and CD4 T cells after COVID-19. As for treatment: roughly 10-day PBMC culture with coronavirus spike peptide pools or control peptides (ViraFEST assay). Cultured CD4+ T-cell DNA underwent Oncomine TCR Beta short-read sequencing. In TCRdb, the PCR reads were re-called with MiXCR into one record per CDR3 protein. Of about 20,000 distinct CDR3 sequences in the sample, roughly three fifths are singletons; the top ten hold approximately 17%. Antigens of these TCRs are unknown. The sample consisted of CD4+ T cells from blood, cultured in vitro. The receptors were sampled from a human donor who had recovered from COVID-19.

The table lists this clonotype with a few counts. This chain's CDR3 is CASSERGASRFNYGYTF. The CDR3 coding sequence is TGTGCCAGCAGTGAACGAGGGGCATCCCGGTTTAACTATGGCTACACCTTC. J is TRBJ1-2 and V is TRBV6-1; tentatively, D is TRBD1 (5 bases). The V end lost 2 bases, the J end lost 1 base, and 17 bases lay between the germline ends. This CDR3 has 17 amino acids. Germline V gene data show CDR1 as MNHNS and CDR2 as SASEGT.

This clonotype was picked up a small number of times. This chain links TRBV6-1 with TRBJ1-2, with D maybe TRBD1 (5 bases). CDR3 length: 16 residues. In germline, CDR1 is MNHNS, CDR2 SASEGT. Between the trimmed V and J ends, which lost 8 bases and 3 bases, there was a span of 22 bases. CDR3 sequence: CASAGPGLEGDYGYTF. In DNA form, the CDR3 reads TGTGCCAGCGCGGGACCGGGTCTTGAAGGGGACTATGGCTACACCTTC.

The chain joins TRBV18 to TRBJ1-5; D is unresolved. Germline V gene lookup returns CDR1 KGHSH and CDR2 LQKENI. This CDR3 spans 13 amino acids. V gave up 3 bases and J gave up 2 bases, with 5 bases separating them. CDR3 in amino acids: CASSPMGNQPQHF. CDR3 coding DNA: TGTGCCAGCTCACCTATGGGCAATCAGCCCCAGCATTTT.

This clonotype showed up just a few times. The chain is built from TRBV25-1 and TRBJ2-3; D gene ambiguous. CDR1 and CDR2 from the germline V gene are MGHDK and SYGVNS. V was trimmed by 1 base and J by 2 bases, leaving 7 bases between them. CDR3 length equals 14 residues. The CDR3 DNA reads as TGTGCCAGCAGTGAATCGACTTACACAGATACGCAGTATTTT. Its protein is CASSESTYTDTQYF.

The V gene is TRBV28, the J gene TRBJ2-1; the match to TRBD2 covers 7 bases. The CDR3 spans 18 residues. The ends lost 6 bases at V and 7 bases at J; junction bases unmatched: 21. Germline V gives CDR1 MDHEN, CDR2 SYDVKM. CDR3 loop: CASSRLGSVAGGGNEQFF. The CDR3 bases are TGTGCCAGCAGCCGCCTTGGTAGCGTGGCGGGCGGGGGTAATGAGCAGTTCTTC.

This chain joins TRBV20-1 and TRBJ1-6, with D perhaps matching TRBD1 (6 bases). This CDR3 is built from 14 residues. The V end lost 6 bases, the J end lost 10 bases, and 19 bases lay between the germline ends. Germline V lookup: CDR1 DFQATT, CDR2 SNEGSKA (reference sequence). This chain's CDR3 is CSARGRGVSSPLHF. The CDR3 DNA reads as TGCAGTGCCAGGGGCAGGGGTGTTAGCTCACCCCTCCACTTT.

The V and J genes are TRBV12-3 or TRBV12-4 and TRBJ2-1; perhaps TRBD1 as D (6 bases). Trimming left V 5 bases short and J 2 bases short, with 10 bases between. The CDR3 is 14 amino acids. The CDR3 loop reads CASSAQGPYNEQFF. The CDR3 DNA follows: TGTGCCAGCAGTGCCCAGGGGCCCTACAATGAGCAGTTCTTC.

The V gene is TRBV12-3 or TRBV12-4, the J gene TRBJ2-1, with 9 bases identical to TRBD2. The CDR3 sequence is 15 residues long. V shed 1 base and J 8 bases; nucleotides not matched to a gene: 6. The CDR3 nucleotides read TGTGCCAGCAGTTTAGGGGCGGGAGGGGGCGATGAGCAGTTCTTC. Protein: CASSLGAGGGDEQFF.

The gene calls are TRBV20-1 and TRBJ2-7; TRBD1 matches 8 bases. Germline V gives CDR1 DFQATT, CDR2 SNEGSKA (reference sequence). V gave up 3 bases and J gave up 3 bases; unmatched junction bases: 7. The CDR3 sequence is 14 residues long. CDR3 DNA sequence: TGCAGTGCTAGGAGCCCAGGGGGCATCTACGAGCAGTACTTC. This codes for CSARSPGGIYEQYF.

The chain combines TRBV20-1 with TRBJ1-2, with 8 bases lining up with TRBD1. The CDR3 sequence is 13 residues long. The germline V gene encodes CDR1 DFQATT and CDR2 SNEGSKA (reference sequence). The junction had 2 bases not matched to a gene; V was cut back by 0 bases and J by 5 bases. The CDR3 DNA reads TGCAGTGCTAGAGATCACAGGGGGTATGGCTACACCTTC. Its protein product is CSARDHRGYGYTF.

This clonotype came up a few times. J is TRBJ2-1 and V is TRBV7-2; D is unresolved. Germline assignment: CDR1 SGHTA and CDR2 FQGNSA. Trimming removed 7 bases from V and 5 bases from J, with 12 bases in between. CDR3 size: 13 residues. The CDR3, as DNA: TGTGCCAGCACCGTCAACCGGGACAATGAGCAGTTCTTC. Translating gives CASTVNRDNEQFF.

This chain links TRBV28 with TRBJ1-5; perhaps TRBD1 as D (5 bases). The germline V gene has CDR1 MDHEN and CDR2 SYDVKM. Deletions cut 8 bases from V and 1 base from J, with 18 bases between. This CDR3 is 16 amino acids long. In DNA form, the CDR3 reads TGTGCCAGCGGAGGGCAGGGAGGATGGAGCAATCAGCCCCAGCATTTT. This codes for CASGGQGGWSNQPQHF. The variable domain in full, with the rest retrieved from reference TRBV28 and TRBJ1-5, is DVKVTQSSRYLVKRTGEKVFLECVQDMDHENMFWYRQDPGLGLRLIYFSYDVKMKEKGDIPEGYSVSREKKERFSLILESASTNQTSMYLCASGGQGGWSNQPQHFGDGTRLSIL.

This clonotype was observed a handful of times. The rearrangement joins TRBV6-5 to TRBJ1-2, with D perhaps TRBD1 (5 bases). CDR3 length: 16 amino acids. Per the germline V gene, CDR1 is MNHEY and CDR2 is SVGAGI. The V gene lost 0 bases and the J gene lost 2 bases, with 13 bases spanning the gap. The CDR3 nucleotides are TGTGCCAGCAGTTACTCGGGGTCAGGGCGCAACTATGGCTACACCTTC. The encoded protein is CASSYSGSGRNYGYTF.

This chain uses TRBV10-1 with TRBJ2-1; D ambiguous. Trimming cost V 0 bases and J 10 bases, with 4 bases left between them. Germline V gene data show CDR1 as WNHNN and CDR2 as SYGVQD (reference sequence). This CDR3 has 11 residues. CDR3 DNA sequence: TGCGCCAGCAGTGAGTCTGGGGAGCAGTTCTTC. The encoded protein is CASSESGEQFF.

This clonotype was picked up a small number of times. V and J are TRBV6-2 or TRBV6-3 and TRBJ1-6; 10 positions match TRBD1. This CDR3 contains 15 residues. From germline, CDR1 is MNHEY and CDR2 SVGEGT. Unmatched junction bases numbered 9, after V lost 7 bases and J lost 9 bases. CDR3 in DNA: TGTGCCAGCACGCCGGGACAGGGGTTTATTTCACCCCTCCACTTT. Translated, it gives CASTPGQGFISPLHF.

This clonotype has a handful of counts. The chain is built from TRBV7-2 and TRBJ2-3; 7 bases align to TRBD2. The CDR3 is 14 residues long. Trimming took 6 bases from V and 3 from J; bases not matched to a gene: 6. Germline CDR1 reads SGHTA; CDR2 reads FQGNSA. CDR3 nucleotide sequence: TGTGCCAGCAGTTCAGCGGGGCCGACAGATACGCAGTATTTT. Its translation is CASSSAGPTDTQYF.

The chain uses TRBV6-4 and TRBJ2-3; TRBD2 agrees at 7 bases. Germline CDR1 MRHNA, CDR2 SNTAGT. The ends lost 4 bases at V and 0 bases at J; junction bases unmatched: 4. CDR3 size: 15 residues. The CDR3 is CASSAGLGSTDTQYF. The CDR3 DNA reads as TGTGCCAGCAGTGCAGGACTAGGGAGCACAGATACGCAGTATTTT.

The chain recombines TRBV14 with TRBJ2-1; 7 bases match TRBD2. This CDR3 is built from 13 residues. V dropped 3 bases and J dropped 5; count of bases not matched to a gene: 1. Germline loops: CDR1 SGHDN, CDR2 FVKESK. In nucleotides, the CDR3 is TGTGCCAGCAGCCATGGGACTAACAATGAGCAGTTCTTC. It is translated as CASSHGTNNEQFF.

This chain joins TRBV6-1 and TRBJ2-7, with D possibly TRBD1 on 6 matching bases. Germline CDR1 is MNHNS and CDR2 is SASEGT. V was cut by 5 bases and J by 0 bases, with 17 bases left in between. The CDR3 has 16 residues. The CDR3 region has the DNA TGTGCCAGCAGTAGGAGACCGGGACACAACTCCTACGAGCAGTACTTC. Amino acid sequence: CASSRRPGHNSYEQYF.

This chain connects TRBV10-1 to TRBJ2-2, with 9 bases matching TRBD1. Germline-derived CDR1 and CDR2 are WNHNN and SYGVQD (reference sequence). There are 16 residues in the CDR3. With V trimmed by 7 bases and J by 7 bases, 13 bases remained unmatched. DNA for the CDR3: TGCGCCAGCAATCCTGGGGGACAGGGTAAAATCGGGGAGCTGTTTTTT. It yields the protein CASNPGGQGKIGELFF.

This rearrangement joins TRBV4-3 to TRBJ1-4; D call uncertain. Germline CDR1 and CDR2: LGHNA and YSLEER. This CDR3 contains 13 residues. V lost 1 base, J lost 12 bases, and 12 bases lay in between. DNA of the CDR3: TGCGCCAGCAGCCAAGCTACGGCCCGAGAACTGTTTTTT. This codes for CASSQATARELFF.

The chain carries TRBV6-1 and TRBJ2-5, with D possibly TRBD2 on 6 matching bases. The CDR3 contains 13 residues. Trimming removed 10 bases at V and 7 bases at J, with 19 bases between. Germline V gene lookup returns CDR1 MNHNS and CDR2 SASEGT. In DNA form, the CDR3 reads TGTGCCATTTCTAGCGTCGGGGCCGGGACCCAGTACTTC. It yields the protein CAISSVGAGTQYF.

This clonotype was seen a handful of times. This chain connects TRBV7-2 to TRBJ2-1; weak D call: TRBD1 (7 bases). From germline, CDR1 is SGHTA and CDR2 FQGNSA. The CDR3 is 13 amino acids. V was clipped by 5 bases and J by 12 bases, with 17 bases between them. The CDR3 coding sequence is TGTGCCAGCAGCCTCAGGGGGGCTGATGTGCAGTTCTTC. This sequence encodes CASSLRGADVQFF. The variable domain in full, with the rest retrieved from reference TRBV7-2 and TRBJ2-1, is GAGVSQSPSNKVTEKGKDVELRCDPISGHTALYWYRQSLGQGLEFLIYFQGNSAPDKSGLPSDRFSAERTGGSVSTLTIQRTQQEDSAVYLCASSLRGADVQFFGPGTRLTVL.

This clonotype turned up a few times. The chain joins TRBV6-2 or TRBV6-3 to TRBJ2-4, with 7 bases matching TRBD2. CDR1 is MNHEY and CDR2 is SVGEGT in the germline V gene. The CDR3 extends over 15 amino acids. The J segment lost 6 bases and the V segment lost 4 bases, leaving 9 bases of the junction unmatched. In DNA, the CDR3 is TGTGCCAGCAGTTCAATTCGGGGGAGGGTAAACATTCAGTACTTC. It codes for CASSSIRGRVNIQYF.

This clonotype was counted only a few times. V and J are TRBV19 and TRBJ1-5, with D maybe TRBD1 (6 bases). Germline assignment: CDR1 LNHDA and CDR2 SQIVND (reference sequence). CDR3 size: 15 residues. V was trimmed by 5 bases and J by 7 bases, leaving 18 bases between them. The DNA of the CDR3 is TGTGCCAGTAGTGTTTGGGGGCAGGGCGGGCAGCCCCAGCATTTT. Its translation is CASSVWGQGGQPQHF.

V is TRBV28 and J is TRBJ1-2, with 7 nucleotides matching TRBD1. The germline V gene encodes CDR1 MDHEN and CDR2 SYDVKM. Germline trimming cut 3 bases from V and 2 bases from J; bases unmatched to any gene: 9. The CDR3 has 16 amino acids. The chain's CDR3 is CASSLTATGRNYGYTF. DNA for the CDR3: TGTGCCAGCAGTTTGACCGCGACAGGGAGGAACTATGGCTACACCTTC.

Only a few counts were recorded for this clonotype. The V call is TRBV2, the J call TRBJ2-5, with 9 bases fitting TRBD1. Germline CDR1 reads SNHLY; CDR2 reads FYNNEI. V shed 10 bases and J 2 bases; nucleotides not matched to a gene: 5. The CDR3 is 13 amino acids. CDR3 protein: CATKQGAQETQYF. In DNA, the CDR3 is TGTGCCACCAAACAGGGGGCTCAAGAGACCCAGTACTTC. The whole variable domain, filled in from reference TRBV2 and TRBJ2-5, reads EPEVTQTPSHQVTQMGQEVILRCVPISNHLYFYWYRQILGQKVEFLVSFYNNEISEKSEIFDDQFSVERPDGSNFTLKIRSTKLEDSAMYFCATKQGAQETQYFGPGTRLLVL.

The chain combines TRBV6-1 with TRBJ1-1; maybe TRBD1 (5 bases). This CDR3 is 15 amino acids long. Germline lookup yields CDR1 MNHNS and CDR2 SASEGT. Trimming left V 0 bases short and J 5 bases short, with 13 bases between. The CDR3 region is CASSEALRGRTEAFF. As DNA, the CDR3 is TGTGCCAGCAGTGAAGCGCTTCGGGGCAGAACTGAAGCTTTCTTT.

The CDR3 loop is CASSFRQGMDEKLFF. The CDR3 nucleotides read TGTGCCAGCAGTTTTCGACAGGGGATGGATGAAAAACTGTTTTTT. V gene TRBV27 combines with J gene TRBJ1-4, with TRBD1 matching 8 bases. The junction had 6 bases not matched to a gene; V was cut back by 3 bases and J by 6 bases. The germline gives CDR1 MNHEY, CDR2 SMNVEV (reference sequence). This CDR3 region has 15 residues.